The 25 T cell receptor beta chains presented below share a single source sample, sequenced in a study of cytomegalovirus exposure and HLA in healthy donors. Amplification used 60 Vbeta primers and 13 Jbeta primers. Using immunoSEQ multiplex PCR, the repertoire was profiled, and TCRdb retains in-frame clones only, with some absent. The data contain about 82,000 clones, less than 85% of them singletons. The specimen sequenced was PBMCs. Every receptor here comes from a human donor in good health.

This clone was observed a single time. The CDR3 bases are TGTGCCAGCAGAGGACTAGCGGGAACAAAAGAGACCCAGTACTTC. It encodes CASRGLAGTKETQYF. The rearrangement uses TRBV2 and TRBJ2-5, with 12 positions matching TRBD2. Germline V gene sequence: CDR1 SNHLY, CDR2 FYNNEI. This CDR3 spans 15 amino acids. V was pared by 6 bases and J by 3 bases, with 5 bases of the junction left unmatched.

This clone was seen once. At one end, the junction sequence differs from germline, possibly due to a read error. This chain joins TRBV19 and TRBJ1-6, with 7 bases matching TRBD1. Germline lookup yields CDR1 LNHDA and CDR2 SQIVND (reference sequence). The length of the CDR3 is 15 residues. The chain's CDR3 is CASSLDREGNSPLNF. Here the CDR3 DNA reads TGTGCCAGTAGTCTCGACAGGGAAGGGAATTCACCCCTCAACTTT.

The CDR3 reads CASSPHLGAGTKNIQYF. CDR3 coding DNA: TGCGCCAGCAGCCCCCACCTCGGGGCAGGGACTAAAAACATTCAGTACTTC. The V call is TRBV4-1, the J call TRBJ2-4; D is possibly TRBD2 (6 bases). Germline V gene lookup returns CDR1 MGHRA and CDR2 YSYEKL. The V end was cut by 4 bases, the J end by 4 bases, with 20 bases between. The CDR3 has 17 residues.

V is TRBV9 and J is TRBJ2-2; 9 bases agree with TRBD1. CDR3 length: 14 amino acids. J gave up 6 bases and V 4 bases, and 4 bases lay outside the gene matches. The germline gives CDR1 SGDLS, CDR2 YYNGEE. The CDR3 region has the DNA TGTGCCAGCAGCCCCCGGACAGGGGCCGGGGAGCTGTTTTTT. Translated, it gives CASSPRTGAGELFF.

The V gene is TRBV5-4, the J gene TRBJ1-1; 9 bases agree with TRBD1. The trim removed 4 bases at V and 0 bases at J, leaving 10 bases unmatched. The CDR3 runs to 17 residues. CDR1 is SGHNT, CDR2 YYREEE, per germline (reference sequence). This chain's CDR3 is CASSATGGSLMNTEAFF. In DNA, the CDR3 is TGTGCCAGCAGCGCGACAGGGGGATCCCTGATGAACACTGAAGCTTTCTTT.

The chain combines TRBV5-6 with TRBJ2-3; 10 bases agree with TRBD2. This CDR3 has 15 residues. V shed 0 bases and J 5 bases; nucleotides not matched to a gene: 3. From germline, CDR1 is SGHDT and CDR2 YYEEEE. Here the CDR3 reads CASSLASGGGDTQYF. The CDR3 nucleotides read TGTGCCAGCAGCTTGGCTAGCGGGGGTGGAGATACGCAGTATTTT. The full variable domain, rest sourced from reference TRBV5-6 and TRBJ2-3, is DAGVTQSPTHLIKTRGQQVTLRCSPKSGHDTVSWYQQALGQGPQFIFQYYEEEERQRGNFPDRFSGHQFPNYSSELNVNALLLGDSALYLCASSLASGGGDTQYFGPGTRLTVL.

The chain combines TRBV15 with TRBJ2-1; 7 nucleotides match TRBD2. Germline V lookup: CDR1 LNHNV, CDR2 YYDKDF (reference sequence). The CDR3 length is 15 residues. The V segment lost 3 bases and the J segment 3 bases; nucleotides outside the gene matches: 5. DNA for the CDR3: TGTGCCACCAGCAGGTCCGGGACTAACTACAATGAGCAGTTCTTC. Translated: CATSRSGTNYNEQFF.

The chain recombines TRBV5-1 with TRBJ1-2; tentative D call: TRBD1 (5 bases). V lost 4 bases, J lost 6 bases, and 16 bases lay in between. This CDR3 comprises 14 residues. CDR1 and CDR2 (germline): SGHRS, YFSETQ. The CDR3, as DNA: TGCGCCAGCAGCGGGGGGGGTCTAGTGGATGGCTACACCTTC. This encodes CASSGGGLVDGYTF.

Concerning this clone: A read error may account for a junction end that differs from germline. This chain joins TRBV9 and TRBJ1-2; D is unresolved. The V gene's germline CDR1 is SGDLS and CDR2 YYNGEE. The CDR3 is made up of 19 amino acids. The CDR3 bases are TGTGCCAGCAGCGTAGAAGAGGGCGCGGTTGAGGCTGCTCACTATGGCTACCCCTTC. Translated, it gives CASSVEEGAVEAAHYGYPF. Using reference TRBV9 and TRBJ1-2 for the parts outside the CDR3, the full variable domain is DSGVTQTPKHLITATGQRVTLRCSPRSGDLSVYWYQQSLDQGLQFLIQYYNGEERAKGNILERFSAQQFPDLHSELNLSSLELGDSALYFCASSVEEGAVEAAHYGYPFGSGTRLTVV.

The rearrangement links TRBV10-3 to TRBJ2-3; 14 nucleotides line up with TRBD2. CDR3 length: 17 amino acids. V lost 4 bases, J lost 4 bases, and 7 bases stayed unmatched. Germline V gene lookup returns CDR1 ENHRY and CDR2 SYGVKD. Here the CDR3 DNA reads TGTGCCATCAGTGCGACTAGCGGGGGGGCCGCGGCAGATACGCAGTATTTT. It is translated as CAISATSGGAAADTQYF.

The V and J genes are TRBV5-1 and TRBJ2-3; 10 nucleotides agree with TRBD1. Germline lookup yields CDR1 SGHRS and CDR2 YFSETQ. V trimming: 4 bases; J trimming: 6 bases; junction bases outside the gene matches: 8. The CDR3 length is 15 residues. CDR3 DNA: TGCGCCAGCAGCGCCGACAGGGGGCGCATTGATACGCAGTATTTT. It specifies CASSADRGRIDTQYF.

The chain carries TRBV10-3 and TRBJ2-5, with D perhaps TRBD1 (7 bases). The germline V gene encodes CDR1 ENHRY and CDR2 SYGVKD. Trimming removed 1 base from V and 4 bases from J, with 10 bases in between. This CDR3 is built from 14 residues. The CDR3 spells CAISEFQGGETQYF. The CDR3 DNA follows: TGTGCCATCAGTGAGTTCCAGGGGGGAGAGACCCAGTACTTC.

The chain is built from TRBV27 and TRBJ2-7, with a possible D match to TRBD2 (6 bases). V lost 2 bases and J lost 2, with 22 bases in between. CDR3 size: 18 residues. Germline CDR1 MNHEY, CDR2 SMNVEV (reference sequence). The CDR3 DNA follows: TGTGCCAGCAGTTTAGGCCCAAGGGCCCTAGGGAGGCCCTACGAGCAGTACTTC. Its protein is CASSLGPRALGRPYEQYF.

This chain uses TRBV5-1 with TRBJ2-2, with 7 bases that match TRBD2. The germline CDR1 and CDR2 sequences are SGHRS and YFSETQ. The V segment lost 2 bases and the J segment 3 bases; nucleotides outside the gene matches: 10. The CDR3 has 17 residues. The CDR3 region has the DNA TGCGCCAGCAGCTTTAAGGTCGCGGGGGTTGACACCGGGGAGCTGTTTTTT. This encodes CASSFKVAGVDTGELFF.

The CDR3 is CASSLNTDEQYF. CDR3 in DNA: TGCGCCAGCAGCTTGAATACAGACGAGCAGTACTTC. The rearrangement joins TRBV5-1 to TRBJ2-7; no firm D call. CDR3 length: 12 residues. V lost 1 base to trimming and J lost 5 bases, with 7 bases between them. Germline V gene sequence: CDR1 SGHRS, CDR2 YFSETQ. The full variable domain, completed using reference TRBV5-1 and TRBJ2-7, is KAGVTQTPRYLIKTRGQQVTLSCSPISGHRSVSWYQQTPGQGLQFLFEYFSETQRNKGNFPGRFSGRQFSNSRSEMNVSTLELGDSALYLCASSLNTDEQYFGPGTRLTVT.

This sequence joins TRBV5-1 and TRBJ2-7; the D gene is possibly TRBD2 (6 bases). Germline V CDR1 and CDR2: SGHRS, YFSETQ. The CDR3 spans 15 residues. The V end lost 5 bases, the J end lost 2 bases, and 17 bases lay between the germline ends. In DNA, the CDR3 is TGCGCCAGCAGGGTGGGGACTCAACTCGCCTACGAGCAGTACTTC. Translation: CASRVGTQLAYEQYF. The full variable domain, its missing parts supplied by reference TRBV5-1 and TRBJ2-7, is KAGVTQTPRYLIKTRGQQVTLSCSPISGHRSVSWYQQTPGQGLQFLFEYFSETQRNKGNFPGRFSGRQFSNSRSEMNVSTLELGDSALYLCASRVGTQLAYEQYFGPGTRLTVT.

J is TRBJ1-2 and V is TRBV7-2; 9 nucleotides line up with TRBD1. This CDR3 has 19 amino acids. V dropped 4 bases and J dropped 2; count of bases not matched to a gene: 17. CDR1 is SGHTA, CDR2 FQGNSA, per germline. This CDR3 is CASSSRTAGNRGRNYGYTF. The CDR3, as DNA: TGTGCCAGCAGCTCTAGGACGGCCGGGAACAGGGGGCGAAACTATGGCTACACCTTC.

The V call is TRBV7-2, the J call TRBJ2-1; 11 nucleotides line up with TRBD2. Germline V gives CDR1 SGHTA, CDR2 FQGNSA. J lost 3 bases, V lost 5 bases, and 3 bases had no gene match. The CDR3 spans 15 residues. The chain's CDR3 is CASSRTSGSYNEQFF. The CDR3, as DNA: TGTGCCAGCAGCCGTACTAGCGGGAGCTACAATGAGCAGTTCTTC. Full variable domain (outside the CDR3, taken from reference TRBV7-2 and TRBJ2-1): GAGVSQSPSNKVTEKGKDVELRCDPISGHTALYWYRQSLGQGLEFLIYFQGNSAPDKSGLPSDRFSAERTGGSVSTLTIQRTQQEDSAVYLCASSRTSGSYNEQFFGPGTRLTVL.

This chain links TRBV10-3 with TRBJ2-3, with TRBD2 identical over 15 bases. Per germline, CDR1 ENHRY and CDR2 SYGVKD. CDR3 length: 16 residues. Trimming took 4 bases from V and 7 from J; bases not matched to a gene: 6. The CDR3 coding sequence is TGTGCCATCAGTGCAGGGACTAGCGGGGGGTTGAATACGCAGTATTTT. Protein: CAISAGTSGGLNTQYF.

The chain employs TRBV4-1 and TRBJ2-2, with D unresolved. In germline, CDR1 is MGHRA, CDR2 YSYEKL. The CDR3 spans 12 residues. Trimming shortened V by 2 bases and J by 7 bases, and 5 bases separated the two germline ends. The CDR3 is CASSQSSGELFF. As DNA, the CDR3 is TGCGCCAGCAGCCAAAGTAGCGGGGAGCTGTTTTTT.

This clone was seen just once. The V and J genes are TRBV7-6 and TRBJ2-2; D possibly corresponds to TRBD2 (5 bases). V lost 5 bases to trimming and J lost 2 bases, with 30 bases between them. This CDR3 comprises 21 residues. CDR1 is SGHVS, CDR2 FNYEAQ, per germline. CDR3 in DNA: TGTGCCAGCAGCCCCCGGTTAGCAGAGCCCAGCATAGGACTTAACACCGGGGAGCTGTTTTTT. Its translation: CASSPRLAEPSIGLNTGELFF.

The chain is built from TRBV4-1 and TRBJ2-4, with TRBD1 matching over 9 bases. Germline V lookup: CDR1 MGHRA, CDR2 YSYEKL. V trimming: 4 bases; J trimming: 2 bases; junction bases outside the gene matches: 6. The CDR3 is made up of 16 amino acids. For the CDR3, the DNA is TGCGCCAGCAGCCGAGGGACAGGGAAGCCCAAAAACATTCAGTACTTC. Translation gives CASSRGTGKPKNIQYF.

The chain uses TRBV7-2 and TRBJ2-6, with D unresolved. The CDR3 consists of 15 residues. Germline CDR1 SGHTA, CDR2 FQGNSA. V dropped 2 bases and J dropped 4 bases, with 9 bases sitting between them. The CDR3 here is CASSLSAKGANVLTF. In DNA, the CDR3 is TGTGCCAGCAGCTTATCCGCGAAAGGGGCCAACGTCCTGACTTTC.

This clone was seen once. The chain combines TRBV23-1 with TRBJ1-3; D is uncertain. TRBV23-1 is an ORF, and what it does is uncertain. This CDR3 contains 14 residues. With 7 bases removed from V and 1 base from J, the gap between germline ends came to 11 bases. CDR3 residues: CASTPPGSGNTIYF. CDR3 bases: TGCGCCAGCACCCCACCGGGTTCTGGAAACACCATATATTTT.

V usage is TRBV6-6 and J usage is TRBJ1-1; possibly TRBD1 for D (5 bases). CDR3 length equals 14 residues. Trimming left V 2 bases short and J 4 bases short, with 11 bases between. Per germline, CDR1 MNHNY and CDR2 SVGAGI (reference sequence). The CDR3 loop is CASSYMGGITEAFF. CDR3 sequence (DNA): TGTGCCAGCAGTTACATGGGGGGGATCACTGAAGCTTTCTTT.